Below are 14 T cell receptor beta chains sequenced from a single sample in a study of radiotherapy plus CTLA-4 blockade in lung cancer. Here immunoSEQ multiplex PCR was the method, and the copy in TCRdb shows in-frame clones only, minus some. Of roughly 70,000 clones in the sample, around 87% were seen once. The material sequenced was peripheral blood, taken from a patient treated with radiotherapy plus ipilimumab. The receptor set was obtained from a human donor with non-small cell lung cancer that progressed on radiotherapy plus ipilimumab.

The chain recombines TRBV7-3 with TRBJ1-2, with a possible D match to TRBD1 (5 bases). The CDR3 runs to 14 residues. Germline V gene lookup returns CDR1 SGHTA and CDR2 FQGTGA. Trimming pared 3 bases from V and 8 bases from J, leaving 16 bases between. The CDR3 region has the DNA TGTGCCAGCAGCTTGGGTGCCGACAGTTCGGGCTACACCTTC. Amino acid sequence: CASSLGADSSGYTF.

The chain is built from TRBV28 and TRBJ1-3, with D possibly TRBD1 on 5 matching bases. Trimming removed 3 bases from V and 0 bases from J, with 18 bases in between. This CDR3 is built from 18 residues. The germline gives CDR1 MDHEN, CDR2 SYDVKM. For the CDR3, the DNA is TGTGCCAGCAGTTTTGATTTTTCCGCTGGGGCCTCTGGAAACACCATATATTTT. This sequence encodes CASSFDFSAGASGNTIYF.

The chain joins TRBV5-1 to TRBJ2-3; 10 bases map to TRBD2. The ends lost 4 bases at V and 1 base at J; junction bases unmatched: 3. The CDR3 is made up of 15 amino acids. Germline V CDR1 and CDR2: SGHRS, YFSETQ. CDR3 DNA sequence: TGCGCCAGCAGCGGGACTAGCGCCGGCACAGATACGCAGTATTTT. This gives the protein CASSGTSAGTDTQYF.

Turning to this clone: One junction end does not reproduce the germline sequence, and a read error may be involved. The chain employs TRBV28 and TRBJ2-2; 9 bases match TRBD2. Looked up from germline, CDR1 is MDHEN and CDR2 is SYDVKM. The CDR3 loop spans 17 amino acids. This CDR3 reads CASLPEREASNTGELLF. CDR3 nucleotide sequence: TGTGCCAGCCTGCCCGAGCGGGAGGCGTCGAACACCGGGGAGCTGCTTTTT.

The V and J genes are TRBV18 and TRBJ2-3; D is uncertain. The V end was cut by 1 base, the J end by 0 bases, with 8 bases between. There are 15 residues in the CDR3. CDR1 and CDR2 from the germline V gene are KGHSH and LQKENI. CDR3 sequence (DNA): TGTGCCAGCTCACCACTAGCTGTAAGCACAGATACGCAGTATTTT. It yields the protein CASSPLAVSTDTQYF.

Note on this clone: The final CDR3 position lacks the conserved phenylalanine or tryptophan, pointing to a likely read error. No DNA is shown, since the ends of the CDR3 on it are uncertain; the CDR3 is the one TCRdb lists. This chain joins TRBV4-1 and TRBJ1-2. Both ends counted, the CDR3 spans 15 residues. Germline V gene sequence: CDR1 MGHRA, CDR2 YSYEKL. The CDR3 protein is CASSPEVTTPRGIGE.

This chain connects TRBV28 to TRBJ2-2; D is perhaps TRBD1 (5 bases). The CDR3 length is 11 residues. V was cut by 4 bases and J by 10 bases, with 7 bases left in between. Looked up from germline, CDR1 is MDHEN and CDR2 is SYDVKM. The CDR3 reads CASSWGLELFF. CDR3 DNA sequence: TGTGCCAGCAGTTGGGGCCTGGAGCTGTTTTTT.

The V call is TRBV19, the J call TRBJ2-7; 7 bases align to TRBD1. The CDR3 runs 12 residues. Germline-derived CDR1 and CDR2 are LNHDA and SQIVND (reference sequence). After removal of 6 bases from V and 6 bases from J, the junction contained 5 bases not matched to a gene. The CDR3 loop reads CASSATGLEQYF. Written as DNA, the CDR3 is TGTGCCAGTAGCGCGACAGGGCTCGAGCAGTACTTC.

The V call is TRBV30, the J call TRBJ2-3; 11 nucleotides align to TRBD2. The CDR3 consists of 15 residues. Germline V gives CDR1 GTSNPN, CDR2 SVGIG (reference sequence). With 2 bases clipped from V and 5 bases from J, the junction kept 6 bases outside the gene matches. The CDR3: CAWSTTSGSLDTQYF. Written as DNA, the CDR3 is TGTGCCTGGAGTACAACTAGCGGGAGCTTAGATACGCAGTATTTT.

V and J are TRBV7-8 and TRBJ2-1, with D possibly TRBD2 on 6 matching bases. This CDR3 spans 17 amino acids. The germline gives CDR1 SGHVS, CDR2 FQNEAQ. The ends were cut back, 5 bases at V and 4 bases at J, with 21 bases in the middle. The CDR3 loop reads CASSPIAGTLTYNEQFF. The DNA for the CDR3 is TGTGCCAGCAGCCCCATAGCCGGGACTTTGACGTACAATGAGCAGTTCTTC.

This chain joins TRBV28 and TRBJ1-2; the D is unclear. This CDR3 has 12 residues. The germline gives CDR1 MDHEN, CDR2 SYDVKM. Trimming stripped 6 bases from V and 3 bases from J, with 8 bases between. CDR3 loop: CASRPTDYGYTF. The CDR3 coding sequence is TGTGCCAGCAGACCGACGGACTATGGCTACACCTTC.

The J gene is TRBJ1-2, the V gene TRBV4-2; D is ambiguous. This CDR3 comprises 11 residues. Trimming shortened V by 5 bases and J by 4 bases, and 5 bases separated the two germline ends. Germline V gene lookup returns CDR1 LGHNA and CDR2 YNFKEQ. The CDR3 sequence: CASSEAYGYTF. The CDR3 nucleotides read TGTGCCAGCAGCGAAGCCTATGGCTACACCTTC.

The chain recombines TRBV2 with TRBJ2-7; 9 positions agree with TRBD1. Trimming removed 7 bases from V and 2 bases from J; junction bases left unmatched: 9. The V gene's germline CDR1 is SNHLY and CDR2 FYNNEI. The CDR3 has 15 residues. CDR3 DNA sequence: TGTGCCAGCACCTTGGGACAGGGAACTCCCTACGAGCAGTACGTC. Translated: CASTLGQGTPYEQYV.

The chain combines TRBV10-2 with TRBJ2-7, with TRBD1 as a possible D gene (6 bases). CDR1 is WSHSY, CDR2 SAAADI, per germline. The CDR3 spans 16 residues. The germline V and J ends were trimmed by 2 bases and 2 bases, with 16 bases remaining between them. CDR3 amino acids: CASSEGGTASPYEQYV. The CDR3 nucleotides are TGCGCCAGCAGTGAGGGGGGCACGGCTAGCCCCTACGAGCAGTACGTC.